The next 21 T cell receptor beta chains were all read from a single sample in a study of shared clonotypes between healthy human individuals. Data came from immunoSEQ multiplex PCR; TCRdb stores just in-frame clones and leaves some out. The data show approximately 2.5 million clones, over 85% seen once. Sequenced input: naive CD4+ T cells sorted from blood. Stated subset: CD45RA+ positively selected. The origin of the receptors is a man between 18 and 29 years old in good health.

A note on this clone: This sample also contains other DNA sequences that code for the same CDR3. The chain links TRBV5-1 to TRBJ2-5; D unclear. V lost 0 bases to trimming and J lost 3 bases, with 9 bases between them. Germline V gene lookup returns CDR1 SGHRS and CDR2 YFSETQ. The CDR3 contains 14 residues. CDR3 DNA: TGCGCCAGCAGCTTGGCAGGCAGCGAAGAGACCCAGTACTTC. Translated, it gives CASSLAGSEETQYF.

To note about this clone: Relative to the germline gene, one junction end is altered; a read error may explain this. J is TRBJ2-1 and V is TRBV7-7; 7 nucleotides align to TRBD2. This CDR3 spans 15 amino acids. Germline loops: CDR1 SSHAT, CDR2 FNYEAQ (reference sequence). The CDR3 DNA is TGTGCTAGCAGCTCAGGCACTAGCGTCCACAATGAGCAGTTCTTC. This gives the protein CASSSGTSVHNEQFF. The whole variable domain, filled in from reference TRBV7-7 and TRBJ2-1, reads GAGVSQSPRYKVTKRGQDVTLRCDPISSHATLYWYQQALGQGPEFLTYFNYEAQPDKSGLPSDRFSAERPEGSISTLTIQRTEQRDSAMYRCASSSGTSVHNEQFFGPGTRLTVL.

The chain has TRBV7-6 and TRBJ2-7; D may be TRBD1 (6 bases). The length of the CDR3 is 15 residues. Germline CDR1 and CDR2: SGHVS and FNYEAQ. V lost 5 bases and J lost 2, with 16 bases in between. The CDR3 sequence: CASSPGAGPTYEQYF. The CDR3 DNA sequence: TGTGCCAGCAGCCCAGGGGCAGGGCCGACCTACGAGCAGTACTTC.

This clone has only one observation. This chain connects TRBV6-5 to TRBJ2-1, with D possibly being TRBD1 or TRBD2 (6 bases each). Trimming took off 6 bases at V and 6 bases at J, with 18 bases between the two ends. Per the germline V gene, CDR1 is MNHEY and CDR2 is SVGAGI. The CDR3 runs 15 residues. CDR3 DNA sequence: TGTGCCAGCAGCCGCGGAGGGGGAGTGGGCAATGAGCAGTTCTTC. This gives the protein CASSRGGGVGNEQFF.

The CDR3 DNA is TGTGCCAGCAGTACACCTACACAGGGGGAAAGGGAGACCCAGTACTTC. Translating gives CASSTPTQGERETQYF. The V call is TRBV2, the J call TRBJ2-5, with 8 bases fitting TRBD1. Germline CDR1 is SNHLY and CDR2 is FYNNEI. The J segment lost 5 bases and the V segment lost 5 bases, leaving 13 bases of the junction unmatched. The CDR3 consists of 16 residues.

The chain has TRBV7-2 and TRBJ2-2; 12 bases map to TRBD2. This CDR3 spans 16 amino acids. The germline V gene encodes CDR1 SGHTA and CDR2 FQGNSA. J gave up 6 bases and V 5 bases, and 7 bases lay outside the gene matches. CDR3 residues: CASSRRTSGTAGELFF. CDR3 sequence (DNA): TGTGCCAGCAGCCGCCGGACTAGCGGGACGGCCGGGGAGCTGTTTTTT.

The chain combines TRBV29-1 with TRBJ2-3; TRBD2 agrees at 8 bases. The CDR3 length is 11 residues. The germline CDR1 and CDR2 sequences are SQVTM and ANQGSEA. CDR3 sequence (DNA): TGCGGCTACGGGGGGGGAGATACGCAGTATTTT. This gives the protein CGYGGGDTQYF.

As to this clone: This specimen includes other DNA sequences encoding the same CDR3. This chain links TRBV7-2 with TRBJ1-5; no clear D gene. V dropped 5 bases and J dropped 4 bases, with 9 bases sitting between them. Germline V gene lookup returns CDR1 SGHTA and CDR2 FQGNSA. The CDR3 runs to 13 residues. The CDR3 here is CASSPGSNQPQHF. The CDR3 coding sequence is TGTGCCAGCAGCCCAGGATCAAATCAGCCCCAGCATTTT.

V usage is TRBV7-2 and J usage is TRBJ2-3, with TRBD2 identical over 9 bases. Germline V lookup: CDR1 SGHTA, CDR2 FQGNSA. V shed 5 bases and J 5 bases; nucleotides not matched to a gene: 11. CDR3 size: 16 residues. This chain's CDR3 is CASSRMEAGGIDTQYF. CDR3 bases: TGTGCCAGCAGCCGCATGGAGGCGGGAGGGATAGATACGCAGTATTTT.

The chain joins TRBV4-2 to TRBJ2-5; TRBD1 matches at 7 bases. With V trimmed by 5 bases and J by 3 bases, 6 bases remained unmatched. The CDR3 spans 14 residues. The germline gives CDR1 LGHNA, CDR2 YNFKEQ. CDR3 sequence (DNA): TGTGCCAGCAGCGTGGGACAGTTCAAAGAGACCCAGTACTTC. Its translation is CASSVGQFKETQYF.

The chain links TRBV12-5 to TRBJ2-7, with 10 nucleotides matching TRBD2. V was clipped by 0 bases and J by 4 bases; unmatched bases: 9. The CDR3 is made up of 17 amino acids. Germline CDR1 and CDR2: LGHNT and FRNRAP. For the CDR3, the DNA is TGTGCTAGTGGTTTGGTATTACTAGCGGGGCCGCGGTACGAGCAGTACTTC. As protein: CASGLVLLAGPRYEQYF.

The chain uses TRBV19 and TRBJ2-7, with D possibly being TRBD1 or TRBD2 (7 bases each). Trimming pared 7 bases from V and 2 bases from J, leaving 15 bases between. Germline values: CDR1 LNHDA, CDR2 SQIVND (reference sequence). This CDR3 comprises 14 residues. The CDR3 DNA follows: TGTGCCAGTACCCCAGGGGGGGGCACCTACGAGCAGTACTTC. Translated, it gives CASTPGGGTYEQYF.

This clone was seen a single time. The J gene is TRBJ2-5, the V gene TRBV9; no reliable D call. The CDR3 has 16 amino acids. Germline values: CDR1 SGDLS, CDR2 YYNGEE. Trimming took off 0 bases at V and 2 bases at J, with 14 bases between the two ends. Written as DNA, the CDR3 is TGTGCCAGCAGCGTAGCTTTGGGCCCTGCTCAAGAGACCCAGTACTTC. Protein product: CASSVALGPAQETQYF.

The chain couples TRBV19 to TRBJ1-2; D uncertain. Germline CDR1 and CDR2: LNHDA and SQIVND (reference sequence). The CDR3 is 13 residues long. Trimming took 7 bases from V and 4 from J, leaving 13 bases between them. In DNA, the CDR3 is TGTGCCAGTACCATCGATGGTCCCTATGGCTACACCTTC. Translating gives CASTIDGPYGYTF. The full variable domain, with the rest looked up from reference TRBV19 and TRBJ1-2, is DGGITQSPKYLFRKEGQNVTLSCEQNLNHDAMYWYRQDPGQGLRLIYYSQIVNDFQKGDIAEGYSVSREKKESFPLTVTSAQKNPTAFYLCASTIDGPYGYTFGSGTRLTVV.

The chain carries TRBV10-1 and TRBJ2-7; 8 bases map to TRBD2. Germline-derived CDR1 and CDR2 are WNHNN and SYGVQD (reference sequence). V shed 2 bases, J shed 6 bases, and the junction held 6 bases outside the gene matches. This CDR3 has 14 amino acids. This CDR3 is CASSETRTSLEQYF. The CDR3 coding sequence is TGCGCCAGCAGTGAGACGAGGACTAGCCTCGAGCAGTACTTC.

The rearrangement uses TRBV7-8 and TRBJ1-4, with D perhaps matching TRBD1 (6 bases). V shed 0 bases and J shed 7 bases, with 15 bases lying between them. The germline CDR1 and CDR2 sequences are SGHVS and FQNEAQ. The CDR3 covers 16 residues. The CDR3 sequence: CASSLAVGARSEKLFF. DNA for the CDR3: TGTGCCAGCAGCTTAGCGGTGGGGGCGCGTAGTGAAAAACTGTTTTTT.

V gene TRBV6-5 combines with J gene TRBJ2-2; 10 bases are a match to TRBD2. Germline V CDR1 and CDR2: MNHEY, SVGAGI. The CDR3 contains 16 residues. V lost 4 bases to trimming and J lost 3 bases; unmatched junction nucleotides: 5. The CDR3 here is CASSSSSGGHTGELFF. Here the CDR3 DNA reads TGTGCCAGCAGTTCGTCTAGCGGGGGCCACACCGGGGAGCTGTTTTTT.

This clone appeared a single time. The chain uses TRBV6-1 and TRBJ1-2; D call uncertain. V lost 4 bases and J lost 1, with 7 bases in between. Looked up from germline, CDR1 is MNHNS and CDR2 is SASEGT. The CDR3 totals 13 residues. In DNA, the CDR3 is TGTGCCAGCAGTGTATCGCTTAACTATGGCTACACCTTC. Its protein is CASSVSLNYGYTF.

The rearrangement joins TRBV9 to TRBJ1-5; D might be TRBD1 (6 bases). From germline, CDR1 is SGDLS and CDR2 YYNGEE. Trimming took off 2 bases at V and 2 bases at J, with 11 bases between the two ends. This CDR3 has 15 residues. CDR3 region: CASSVTGSGNQPQHF. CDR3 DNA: TGTGCCAGCAGCGTGACAGGATCGGGCAATCAGCCCCAGCATTTT.

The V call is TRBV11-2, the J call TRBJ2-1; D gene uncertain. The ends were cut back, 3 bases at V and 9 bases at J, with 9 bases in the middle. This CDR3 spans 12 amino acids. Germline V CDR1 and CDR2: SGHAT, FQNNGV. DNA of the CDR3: TGTGCCAGCAGCTTGATGAGCCCTGAGCAGTTCTTC. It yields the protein CASSLMSPEQFF.

CDR3 sequence reads: CSVELFGGSIAGELFF. The CDR3 DNA is TGCAGCGTTGAGTTATTTGGGGGGAGCATCGCCGGGGAGCTGTTTTTT. The gene calls are TRBV29-1 and TRBJ2-2, with a weak D call TRBD2 (6 bases). V lost 3 bases and J lost 6, with 20 bases in between. Germline V gene sequence: CDR1 SQVTM, CDR2 ANQGSEA. This CDR3 comprises 16 residues.